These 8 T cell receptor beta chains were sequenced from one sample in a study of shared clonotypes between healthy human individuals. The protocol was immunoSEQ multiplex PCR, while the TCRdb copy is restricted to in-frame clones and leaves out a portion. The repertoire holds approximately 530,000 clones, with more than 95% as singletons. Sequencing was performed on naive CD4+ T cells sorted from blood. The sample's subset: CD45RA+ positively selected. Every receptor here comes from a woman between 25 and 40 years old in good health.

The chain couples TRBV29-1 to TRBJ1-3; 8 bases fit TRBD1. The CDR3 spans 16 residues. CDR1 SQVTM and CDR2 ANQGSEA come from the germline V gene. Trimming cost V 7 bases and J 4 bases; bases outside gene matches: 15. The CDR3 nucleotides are TGCAGCGCTTACCAACAGGGGGAGGGAAGGGGAAACACCATATATTTT. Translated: CSAYQQGEGRGNTIYF.

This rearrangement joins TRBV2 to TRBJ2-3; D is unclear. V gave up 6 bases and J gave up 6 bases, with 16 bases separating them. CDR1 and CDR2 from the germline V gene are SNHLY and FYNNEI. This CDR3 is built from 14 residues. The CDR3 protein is CASRERLLDDTQYF. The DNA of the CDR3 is TGTGCCAGCAGAGAGCGACTGTTGGATGATACGCAGTATTTT.

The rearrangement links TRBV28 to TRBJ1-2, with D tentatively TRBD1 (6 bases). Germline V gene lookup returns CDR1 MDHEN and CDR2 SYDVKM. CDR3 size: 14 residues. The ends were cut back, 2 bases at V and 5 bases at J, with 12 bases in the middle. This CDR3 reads CASSLNAGAYGYTF. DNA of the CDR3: TGTGCCAGCAGTTTAAATGCAGGGGCTTATGGCTACACCTTC.

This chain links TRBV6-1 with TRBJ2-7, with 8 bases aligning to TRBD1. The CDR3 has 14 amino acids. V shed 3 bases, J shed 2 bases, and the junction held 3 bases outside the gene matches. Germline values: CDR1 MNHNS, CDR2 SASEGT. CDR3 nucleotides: TGTGCCAGCAGTGATGGACAGGGAACCTACGAGCAGTACTTC. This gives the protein CASSDGQGTYEQYF.

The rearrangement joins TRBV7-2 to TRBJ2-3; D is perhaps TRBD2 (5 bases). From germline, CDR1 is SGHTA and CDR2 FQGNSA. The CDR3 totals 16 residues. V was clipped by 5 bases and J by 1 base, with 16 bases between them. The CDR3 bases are TGTGCCAGCAGCCAAAGCCCCGGGGTGGGCACAGATACGCAGTATTTT. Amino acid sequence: CASSQSPGVGTDTQYF.

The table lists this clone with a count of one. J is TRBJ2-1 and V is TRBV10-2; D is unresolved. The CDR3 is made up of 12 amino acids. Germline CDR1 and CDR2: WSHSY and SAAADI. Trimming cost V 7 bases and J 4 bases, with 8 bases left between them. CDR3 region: CASKESYNEQFF. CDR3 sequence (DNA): TGCGCCAGCAAAGAGTCTTACAATGAGCAGTTCTTC.

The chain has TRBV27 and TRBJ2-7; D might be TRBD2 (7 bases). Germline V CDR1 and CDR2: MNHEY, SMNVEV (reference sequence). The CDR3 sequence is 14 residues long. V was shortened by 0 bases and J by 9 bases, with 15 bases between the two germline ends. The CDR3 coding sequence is TGTGCCAGCAGTTTATCGGGGGGGGGCCTCGGGCAGTACTTC. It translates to CASSLSGGGLGQYF.

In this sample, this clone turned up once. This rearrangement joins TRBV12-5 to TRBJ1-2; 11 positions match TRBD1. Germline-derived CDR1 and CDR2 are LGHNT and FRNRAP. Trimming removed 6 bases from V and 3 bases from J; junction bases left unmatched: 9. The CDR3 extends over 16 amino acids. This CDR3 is CASGPGQGAWDYGYTF. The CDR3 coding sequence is TGTGCTAGTGGCCCCGGACAGGGGGCCTGGGACTATGGCTACACCTTC. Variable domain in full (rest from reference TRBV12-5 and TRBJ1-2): DARVTQTPRHKVTEMGQEVTMRCQPILGHNTVFWYRQTMMQGLELLAYFRNRAPLDDSGMPKDRFSAEMPDATLATLKIQPSEPRDSAVYFCASGPGQGAWDYGYTFGSGTRLTVV.